This T cell receptor (beta chain) was identified during a study of blood T cell repertoires in COVID-19. Study details: T cells, B-cell-depleted T cells, or PBMCs supplied cDNA or gDNA.

This CDR3 region has 16 residues. V was shortened by 3 bases and J by 0 bases, with 10 bases between the two germline ends. CDR1 is SGHRS, CDR2 YFSETQ, per germline. In the authors' methods: Reference gene primers were amplified, and this amplification served to estimate nucleated cell counts. Profiled with immunoSEQ multiplex PCR; TCRdb holds only in-frame clones, not every one. The D gene and trimming were derived from the DNA, and the V and J assignments and clone size from that table. The data hold approximately 400,000 clones, with just over 90% observed a single time. For this clone: In the same sample, other DNA sequences code for this CDR3.

A PCR-confirmed or clinician-diagnosed COVID-19 case had contacted exposed participants within 2 weeks of entry. Sequencing was performed on PBMCs or T cells enriched from blood (not recorded which). This clonotype originated in a woman aged 40 to 55 who had been exposed to COVID-19. The chain joins TRBV5-1 to TRBJ1-6, with a weak D call TRBD1 (5 bases). The CDR3 coding sequence is TGCGCCAGCAGCTCAACAGGTCTCTCCTATAATTCACCCCTCCACTTT. This codes for CASSSTGLSYNSPLHF.